The rows below give T cell receptor beta chains drawn from one sample of a study of beta chain features in type 1 diabetes. Assay used: immunoSEQ multiplex PCR; TCRdb lists only in-frame clones, some missing. The table has some 640,000 clones, more than 13% seen once. Input material: naive CD4+ T cells from blood. These TCRs come from a man younger than 35 with type 1 diabetes. CDR3s include the opening cysteine and the closing phenylalanine or tryptophan. Each record gives: J gene, V gene, CDR3 length, CDR3 protein.

j_call: TRBJ2-1
v_call: TRBV28
cdr3_length: 15
cdr3_aa: CASGVLSGVYNEQFF

j_call: TRBJ2-3
v_call: TRBV7-2
cdr3_length: 15
cdr3_aa: CASSLVTTSTDTQYF

j_call: TRBJ2-2
v_call: TRBV25-1
cdr3_length: 15
cdr3_aa: CASSEDKLWTGELFF

j_call: TRBJ1-1
v_call: TRBV5-6
cdr3_length: 12
cdr3_aa: CASGGSFTEAFF

j_call: TRBJ2-7
v_call: TRBV11-2
cdr3_length: 14
cdr3_aa: CASSHLRRPLEQYF

j_call: TRBJ1-4
v_call: TRBV21-1
cdr3_length: 16
cdr3_aa: CASSKGWDGKNEKLFF

j_call: TRBJ1-1
v_call: TRBV7-9
cdr3_length: 14
cdr3_aa: CASVGAEYVTEAFF

j_call: TRBJ2-7
v_call: TRBV6-6
cdr3_length: 15
cdr3_aa: CASSYLASGDGEQYF

j_call: TRBJ2-5
v_call: TRBV11-2
cdr3_length: 17
cdr3_aa: CASSPRGREGLAETQYF

j_call: TRBJ2-3
v_call: TRBV30
cdr3_length: 12
cdr3_aa: CAWSVLGGTQYF

j_call: TRBJ2-3
v_call: TRBV5-1
cdr3_length: 14
cdr3_aa: CASSFQGGTDTQYF

j_call: TRBJ2-7
v_call: TRBV19
cdr3_length: 16
cdr3_aa: CASSMTGTSGSYEQYF

j_call: TRBJ2-1
v_call: TRBV7-7
cdr3_length: 15
cdr3_aa: CASSAGPPGTNEQFF

j_call: TRBJ2-1
v_call: TRBV4-1
cdr3_length: 15
cdr3_aa: CASSQGRGSYNEQFF

j_call: TRBJ2-5
v_call: TRBV18
cdr3_length: 19
cdr3_aa: CASSSKKGLHQGVQETQYF

j_call: TRBJ2-1
v_call: TRBV9
cdr3_length: 16
cdr3_aa: CASSPLPSVADNEQFF

j_call: TRBJ2-7
v_call: TRBV7-9
cdr3_length: 15
cdr3_aa: CASSLLATRTYEQYF

j_call: TRBJ2-1
v_call: TRBV5-1
cdr3_length: 12
cdr3_aa: CASYDSVNEQFF

j_call: TRBJ1-2
v_call: TRBV19
cdr3_length: 12
cdr3_aa: CASIGQDGGYTF

j_call: TRBJ2-3
v_call: TRBV30
cdr3_length: 16
cdr3_aa: CAWSRDRGRPTDTQYF

j_call: TRBJ2-3
v_call: TRBV5-1
cdr3_length: 14
cdr3_aa: CASSTALVTDTQYF

j_call: TRBJ2-7
v_call: TRBV15
cdr3_length: 15
cdr3_aa: CATSRGDREYYEQYF

j_call: TRBJ2-2
v_call: TRBV7-2
cdr3_length: 14
cdr3_aa: CASSFRQAHSGLFF

j_call: TRBJ2-7
v_call: TRBV19
cdr3_length: 15
cdr3_aa: CASSSGLAGYYEQYF

j_call: TRBJ2-2
v_call: TRBV4-1
cdr3_length: 18
cdr3_aa: CASSHFNRAGGRGGELFF

j_call: TRBJ1-5
v_call: TRBV2
cdr3_length: 13
cdr3_aa: CASNGNSNQPQHF

j_call: TRBJ1-1
v_call: TRBV30
cdr3_length: 14
cdr3_aa: CAWIPGHMNTEAFF

j_call: TRBJ1-1
v_call: TRBV15
cdr3_length: 15
cdr3_aa: CATSRDKKVFTEAFF